These T cell receptor beta chains were read from a single sample in a study of T cells in localized non-small cell lung cancer. Here immunoSEQ multiplex PCR was the method, and the copy in TCRdb shows in-frame clones only, minus some. The top ten clones hold under 20% of a sample with fewer than 35,000 clones, around 90% of them seen once. Material: peripheral blood mononuclear cells, obtained before any cancer treatment. All receptors come from a man aged 35-69 years with stage III lung adenocarcinoma. Each CDR3 is given without its conserved first and last residue. Expanded clones get a size class; other rows say once, few or many, or leave the size out.

j_call	v_call	clone_size	cdr3_aa
TRBJ1-1	TRBV21-1	NA	ASSKFLRDVITEAF
TRBJ1-1	TRBV12-5	NA	ASGPGQGANTEAF
TRBJ2-7	TRBV6-6	NA	ASSYSGPPYEQY
TRBJ2-5	TRBV7-7	NA	ASSIDGHRETQY
TRBJ2-7	TRBV7-3	NA	ASRQVGTSGCLYEQY
TRBJ2-5	TRBV19	NA	ASSLRTGTSGQETQY
TRBJ1-1	TRBV28	NA	ASSLLRVNTEAF
TRBJ1-6	TRBV7-3	NA	ASSLTGPGQGSPLH
TRBJ2-5	TRBV7-2	NA	ASSLAGTRETQY
TRBJ1-2	TRBV18	NA	ASSPPGQAARGYT
TRBJ2-2	TRBV19	NA	ASTPKMNTGELF
TRBJ2-3	TRBV5-4	NA	ASSLPTGGSDTQY
TRBJ2-3	TRBV19	NA	ASSKAGGRAQY
TRBJ2-3	TRBV9	NA	ASSVHGTGGSDTQY
TRBJ1-2	TRBV19	NA	ASSILPGKGYT
TRBJ1-5	TRBV29-1	NA	SVEAGLNQPQH
TRBJ1-2	TRBV18	NA	ASSQTGQGSYGYT
TRBJ2-7	TRBV29-1	few	SVEIDGSYEQY
TRBJ1-2	TRBV5-1	few	ASSSSINYGYT
TRBJ1-5	TRBV7-3	NA	ASSLTGGQPQH
TRBJ2-7	TRBV28	NA	ASRLAGGPHEQY
TRBJ1-1	TRBV21-1	once	ASSNAFRRGHGPNTEAF
TRBJ1-5	TRBV4-1	NA	ASSPDGSNQPQH
TRBJ1-4	TRBV2	once	ASSVRGPNEKLF
TRBJ2-3	TRBV7-9	NA	ASWRFQGGRGTDTQY
TRBJ2-3	TRBV15	once	ATSRGGSTDTQY
TRBJ1-1	TRBV11-2	NA	ASSLMNTEAF
TRBJ2-7	TRBV5-1	NA	ASSALDREWAEQY
TRBJ2-7	TRBV4-2	NA	ASSQERSGTGLYEQY
TRBJ2-1	TRBV2	NA	ASTTLASPYNEQF
TRBJ2-1	TRBV11-3	NA	ASSQRGTGGNEQF
TRBJ2-7	TRBV18	NA	ASSPGTVEQY
TRBJ2-3	TRBV12-5	NA	ASGSRRAPSSTDTQY
TRBJ1-5	TRBV7-2	few	ASSSDGYSNQPQH
TRBJ2-1	TRBV7-3	once	ASSLNQGDEQF
TRBJ1-3	TRBV7-2	NA	ASSSAGLPYSGNTIY
TRBJ1-2	TRBV30	NA	AWTVGTGIGYT
TRBJ2-2	TRBV19	NA	ASSMGQLTGELF
TRBJ1-1	TRBV29-1	once	SVSPTGGVTEAF
TRBJ2-4	TRBV7-9	NA	ASSLASHAGNIQY
TRBJ2-7	TRBV11-3	NA	ASSSGTGNYEQY
TRBJ2-3	TRBV4-1	NA	ASSQDIGIGNTQY
TRBJ2-5	TRBV4-2	NA	ASSQEGGLEGGAGETQY
TRBJ2-5	TRBV5-1	NA	ASSNSGGKETQY
TRBJ2-7	TRBV18	NA	ASSPPGRYEQY
TRBJ1-1	TRBV5-4	NA	ASSLGAGASEAF
TRBJ2-6	TRBV6-5	NA	ASGRASSGANVLT
TRBJ2-5	TRBV28	NA	ASRQAGGPSETQY
TRBJ2-2	TRBV15	NA	ATSPSKHTGELF
TRBJ1-4	TRBV5-4	NA	ASSLGQGLATNEKLF
TRBJ2-5	TRBV5-1	NA	ASSLDRSSETQY
TRBJ2-1	TRBV6-4	NA	ASSRLARSHEQF
TRBJ1-4	TRBV9	NA	ASSVGVLTNEKLF
TRBJ2-3	TRBV28	NA	ASTPAGTASTDTQY
TRBJ2-1	TRBV30	NA	AWSRPGGGGSYNEQF
TRBJ1-6	TRBV5-6	once	ASSPRRNSPLH
TRBJ2-7	TRBV9	NA	ASSVTGSSYEQY
TRBJ2-7	TRBV11-3	NA	ASSSQPVTGTEQY
TRBJ1-2	TRBV6-1	NA	ASSEVGTGLSYGYT
TRBJ1-1	TRBV4-2	NA	ASSQSPSGLNTEAF